This T cell receptor beta chain was recovered during a study of T-cell reconstitution after alpha-beta-depleted transplantation in children. General observations from the study: The origin of alpha-beta T cells about two months after transplant was reportedly several hundred expanded graft clones.

A note on this clonotype: What it binds is not known.

Germline CDR1 DFQATT, CDR2 SNEGSKA (reference sequence). Trimming took 3 bases from V and 5 from J, leaving 13 bases between them. The CDR3 covers 13 residues. Construction of the TCRbeta library involved unique molecular identifiers. A single record per CDR3 protein comes from TCRdb applying MiXCR to the PCR reads. The data hold 500,000 to 750,000 distinct CDR3 sequences, with 25% to 30% observed a single time. The rearrangement uses TRBV20-1 and TRBJ2-5; no definite D call. The TCR originated in a boy younger than two with Wiskott-Aldrich syndrome, due to receive a stem cell transplant. The sample consisted of PBMCs, taken before TCRalphabeta/CD19-depleted stem cell transplant. The CDR3 here is CSASFGLRETQYF. CDR3 bases: TGCAGTGCTAGTTTTGGTCTCCGGGAGACCCAGTACTTC.